The rows below give T cell receptor beta chains drawn from one sample of a study of blood T cell repertoires in COVID-19. Produced via immunoSEQ multiplex PCR; TCRdb's table is partial and in-frame only. Here the sample spans approximately 190,000 clones, roughly 82% being singletons. Sample: PBMCs or T cells enriched from blood (not recorded which). Receptors were obtained from a woman in her sixties with acute COVID-19. Both conserved end residues are part of each CDR3. The D gene is left open where the match is weak. Part of the rows lack a size; the others show once, few, many or a class for expanded clones.

v_call: TRBV4-3; clone_size: NA; j_call: TRBJ1-2; d_call: TRBD1; cdr3_aa: CASSPWTGGDYGYTF; cdr3_nt: TGCGCCAGCAGCCCGTGGACAGGGGGTGACTATGGCTACACCTTC
v_call: TRBV19; clone_size: NA; j_call: TRBJ2-1; d_call: NA; cdr3_aa: CASTTGEPYNEQFF; cdr3_nt: TGTGCCAGTACGACGGGGGAACCCTACAATGAGCAGTTCTTC
v_call: TRBV28; clone_size: few; j_call: TRBJ1-6; d_call: NA; cdr3_aa: CASSFGGESPLHF; cdr3_nt: TGTGCCAGCAGTTTCGGGGGGGAATCACCCCTCCACTTT
v_call: TRBV28; clone_size: NA; j_call: TRBJ1-5; d_call: NA; cdr3_aa: CASSRHRNQPQHF; cdr3_nt: TGTGCCAGCAGCCGACACCGAAATCAGCCCCAGCATTTT
v_call: TRBV7-2; clone_size: few; j_call: TRBJ1-4; d_call: NA; cdr3_aa: CASSLQQGESEKLFF; cdr3_nt: TGTGCCAGCAGCTTACAACAGGGCGAAAGTGAAAAACTGTTTTTT
v_call: TRBV4-1; clone_size: NA; j_call: TRBJ1-2; d_call: NA; cdr3_aa: CASSQVRLGDGYTF; cdr3_nt: TGCGCCAGCAGCCAAGTGCGATTGGGAGATGGCTACACCTTC
v_call: TRBV7-9; clone_size: NA; j_call: TRBJ1-2; d_call: TRBD1; cdr3_aa: CASTKTGVNYGYTF; cdr3_nt: TGTGCCAGCACCAAGACAGGGGTTAACTATGGCTACACCTTC
v_call: TRBV9; clone_size: NA; j_call: TRBJ1-2; d_call: TRBD1; cdr3_aa: CASSVGWGTGATVYGYTF; cdr3_nt: TGTGCCAGCAGCGTAGGATGGGGGACAGGGGCGACCGTCTATGGCTACACCTTC
v_call: TRBV28; clone_size: NA; j_call: TRBJ1-1; d_call: NA; cdr3_aa: CASSLSLFEAFF; cdr3_nt: TGTGCCAGCAGTTTATCCCTTTTTGAAGCTTTCTTT
v_call: TRBV6-5; clone_size: NA; j_call: TRBJ2-6; d_call: NA; cdr3_aa: CASSLGANVLTF; cdr3_nt: TGTGCCAGCTCTCTTGGGGCCAACGTCCTGACTTTC
v_call: TRBV7-2; clone_size: NA; j_call: TRBJ1-2; d_call: TRBD1; cdr3_aa: CASSVYRGSSLGYTF; cdr3_nt: TGTGCCAGCAGCGTTTACAGGGGATCCTCCCTTGGCTACACCTTC
v_call: TRBV24-1; clone_size: NA; j_call: TRBJ2-3; d_call: NA; cdr3_aa: CATSDSAGSTDTQYF; cdr3_nt: TGTGCCACCAGTGATTCGGCGGGAAGCACAGATACGCAGTATTTT
v_call: TRBV30; clone_size: NA; j_call: TRBJ1-6; d_call: TRBD1; cdr3_aa: CAWSRQGNGSPLHF; cdr3_nt: TGTGCCTGGAGCAGACAGGGTAATGGATCACCCCTCCACTTT
v_call: TRBV25-1; clone_size: once; j_call: TRBJ1-1; d_call: NA; cdr3_aa: CASSTEPDRLEAFF; cdr3_nt: TGTGCCAGCAGTACAGAGCCCGACCGGCTCGAAGCTTTCTTT
v_call: TRBV6-5; clone_size: NA; j_call: TRBJ1-6; d_call: NA; cdr3_aa: CASSYAYNSPLHF; cdr3_nt: TGTGCCAGCAGTTACGCGTATAATTCACCCCTCCACTTT
v_call: TRBV3-1/TRBV3-2; clone_size: NA; j_call: TRBJ1-1; d_call: TRBD1; cdr3_aa: CASSPRDRDTEAFF; cdr3_nt: TGTGCCAGCAGCCCCCGGGACAGGGACACTGAAGCTTTCTTT
v_call: TRBV7-9; clone_size: once; j_call: TRBJ1-2; d_call: NA; cdr3_aa: CASSPPQTPSYGYTF; cdr3_nt: TGTGCCAGCAGCCCCCCACAGACACCATCGTATGGCTACACCTTC
v_call: TRBV28; clone_size: NA; j_call: TRBJ2-7; d_call: TRBD1; cdr3_aa: CASSQPTGIPYEQYF; cdr3_nt: TGTGCCAGCAGTCAACCGACAGGGATTCCCTACGAGCAGTACTTC
v_call: TRBV3-1/TRBV3-2; clone_size: NA; j_call: TRBJ1-2; d_call: TRBD1; cdr3_aa: CASSQGSGGVGGYTF; cdr3_nt: TGTGCCAGCAGCCAAGGTTCAGGGGGAGTGGGGGGCTACACCTTC
v_call: TRBV2; clone_size: NA; j_call: TRBJ2-7; d_call: TRBD2; cdr3_aa: CASSVAAGGPYEQYF; cdr3_nt: TGTGCCAGCAGTGTGGCAGCGGGAGGACCCTACGAGCAGTACTTC
v_call: TRBV9; clone_size: NA; j_call: TRBJ2-1; d_call: TRBD1; cdr3_aa: CASSVDAGGAHNEQFF; cdr3_nt: TGTGCCAGCAGCGTAGATGCAGGGGGCGCCCACAATGAGCAGTTCTTC
v_call: TRBV15; clone_size: NA; j_call: TRBJ1-1; d_call: NA; cdr3_aa: CATSSPYSGLKNTEAFF; cdr3_nt: TGTGCCACCAGCAGTCCCTATTCGGGACTTAAGAACACTGAAGCTTTCTTT
v_call: TRBV7-9; clone_size: NA; j_call: TRBJ2-3; d_call: TRBD1; cdr3_aa: CASSYGQGTDTQYF; cdr3_nt: TGTGCCAGCAGCTACGGACAGGGCACAGATACGCAGTATTTT
v_call: TRBV19; clone_size: NA; j_call: TRBJ2-6; d_call: NA; cdr3_aa: CASSAQVPLSGANVLTF; cdr3_nt: TGTGCCAGTAGTGCACAGGTACCCCTCTCTGGGGCCAACGTCCTGACTTTC
v_call: TRBV18; clone_size: NA; j_call: TRBJ2-5; d_call: TRBD2; cdr3_aa: CASSPAGRGVQETQYF; cdr3_nt: TGTGCCAGCTCACCTGCCGGGAGGGGGGTCCAAGAGACCCAGTACTTC
v_call: TRBV29-1; clone_size: NA; j_call: TRBJ2-7; d_call: TRBD2; cdr3_aa: CSAKAGLAGASSYEQYF; cdr3_nt: TGCAGCGCCAAAGCGGGACTAGCGGGCGCTTCTTCCTACGAGCAGTACTTC
v_call: TRBV30; clone_size: NA; j_call: TRBJ2-7; d_call: NA; cdr3_aa: CAWSRGSGAIYEQYF; cdr3_nt: TGTGCCTGGAGCCGCGGCTCGGGAGCCATCTACGAGCAGTACTTC
v_call: TRBV7-2; clone_size: NA; j_call: TRBJ1-1; d_call: NA; cdr3_aa: CASSLELDPGTEAFF; cdr3_nt: TGTGCCAGCAGCTTAGAACTCGACCCGGGCACTGAAGCTTTCTTT
v_call: TRBV29-1; clone_size: NA; j_call: TRBJ1-2; d_call: TRBD1; cdr3_aa: CSVGTGALDGYTF; cdr3_nt: TGCAGCGTTGGGACAGGGGCTTTAGATGGCTACACCTTC
v_call: TRBV2; clone_size: NA; j_call: TRBJ2-5; d_call: TRBD2; cdr3_aa: CASGSGLGEGETQYF; cdr3_nt: TGTGCCAGCGGATCGGGACTAGGAGAGGGAGAGACCCAGTACTTC
v_call: TRBV4-2; clone_size: once; j_call: TRBJ1-1; d_call: NA; cdr3_aa: CASSQDGQTTIAFF; cdr3_nt: TGTGCCAGCAGCCAAGATGGACAGACCACGATCGCTTTCTTT
v_call: TRBV24-1; clone_size: NA; j_call: TRBJ1-2; d_call: NA; cdr3_aa: CATLGTGDQNYGYTF; cdr3_nt: TGTGCCACCTTGGGGACGGGGGATCAGAACTATGGCTACACCTTC
v_call: TRBV19; clone_size: NA; j_call: TRBJ2-7; d_call: NA; cdr3_aa: CASSIVWGVTATYEQYF; cdr3_nt: TGTGCCAGTAGTATTGTTTGGGGGGTAACAGCGACCTACGAGCAGTACTTC
v_call: TRBV18; clone_size: NA; j_call: TRBJ1-1; d_call: NA; cdr3_aa: CASSPLRTGNTEAFF; cdr3_nt: TGTGCCAGCTCACCCCTGAGGACGGGAAACACTGAAGCTTTCTTT
v_call: TRBV4-2; clone_size: NA; j_call: TRBJ1-1; d_call: TRBD1; cdr3_aa: CASSQDYLGQGLTEAFF; cdr3_nt: TGTGCCAGCAGCCAAGATTATCTTGGACAGGGATTAACTGAAGCTTTCTTT
v_call: TRBV5-6; clone_size: NA; j_call: TRBJ2-7; d_call: TRBD1; cdr3_aa: CASSLFRTGGYEQYF; cdr3_nt: TGTGCCAGCAGCTTGTTCCGGACAGGGGGCTACGAGCAGTACTTC
v_call: TRBV13; clone_size: NA; j_call: TRBJ2-4; d_call: NA; cdr3_aa: CASSLGIRAGAAGNIQYF; cdr3_nt: TGTGCCAGCAGCTTAGGGATCAGGGCGGGGGCTGCTGGAAACATTCAGTACTTC
v_call: TRBV5-1; clone_size: NA; j_call: TRBJ2-1; d_call: NA; cdr3_aa: CASSDGTQGNEQFF; cdr3_nt: TGCGCCAGCAGCGACGGGACACAAGGCAATGAGCAGTTCTTC
v_call: TRBV7-8; clone_size: NA; j_call: TRBJ1-6; d_call: NA; cdr3_aa: CASSFTGDAGNSPLHF; cdr3_nt: TGTGCCAGCAGCTTTACGGGAGACGCGGGTAATTCACCCCTCCACTTT
v_call: TRBV28; clone_size: NA; j_call: TRBJ2-2; d_call: NA; cdr3_aa: CASSFVQLPDTSKGLFF; cdr3_nt: TGTGCCAGCAGTTTTGTCCAGCTTCCGGACACCTCGAAGGGGCTGTTTTTT
v_call: TRBV5-8; clone_size: NA; j_call: TRBJ2-1; d_call: TRBD2; cdr3_aa: CASSIGLATYNEQFF; cdr3_nt: TGTGCCAGCAGCATAGGACTAGCGACTTACAATGAGCAGTTCTTC
v_call: TRBV5-1; clone_size: NA; j_call: TRBJ2-1; d_call: TRBD2; cdr3_aa: CASSLSGSSYNEQFF; cdr3_nt: TGCGCCAGCAGTTTGAGCGGGAGCTCCTACAATGAGCAGTTCTTC
v_call: TRBV7-2; clone_size: NA; j_call: TRBJ2-3; d_call: NA; cdr3_aa: CASSPTTSTDTQYF; cdr3_nt: TGTGCCAGCAGCCCCACCACTAGCACAGATACGCAGTATTTT
v_call: TRBV7-2; clone_size: few; j_call: TRBJ2-4; d_call: NA; cdr3_aa: CASSLKSVGENIQYF; cdr3_nt: TGTGCCAGCAGCTTAAAATCGGTAGGGGAAAACATTCAGTACTTC
v_call: TRBV19; clone_size: NA; j_call: TRBJ2-2; d_call: NA; cdr3_aa: CASERGEGTGELFF; cdr3_nt: TGTGCCAGCGAGCGAGGAGAGGGAACCGGGGAGCTGTTTTTT